The clone carrying this TCR beta chain has ten or more counts. This entry is derived from a study of T cells in Graves' hyperthyroidism and ophthalmopathy. This CDR3 is built from 15 residues. V trimming: 4 bases; J trimming: 3 bases; junction bases outside the gene matches: 3. The germline V gene has CDR1 ENHRY and CDR2 SYGVKD. Patients with ophthalmopathy all had a Clinical Activity Score of at least 3, a NOSPECS grade of at least 4 and duration under 3 months. RNA transcripts provided the source from which TCR beta CDR3 regions were amplified. A set of HTBI primers served as the primers for a first-round RT-PCR of the TCR CDR3. TCRdb recomputed calls from the multiplex PCR reads with MiXCR, one row per CDR3 protein. The sample holds hundreds of thousands of distinct CDR3 sequences, approximately 15% seen once.

The rearrangement links TRBV10-3 to TRBJ2-3, with 11 bases lining up with TRBD2. The sample was blood. This clonotype was obtained from a man younger than 35 with Graves' ophthalmopathy. Written as DNA, the CDR3 is TGTGCCATCAGTGGTACTAGCGGGAGTACAGATACGCAGTATTTT. This sequence encodes CAISGTSGSTDTQYF.